A single count supports the clone carrying this TCR beta chain. V was clipped by 4 bases and J by 5 bases; unmatched bases: 15. The germline V gene has CDR1 MNHEY and CDR2 SMNVEV (reference sequence). The CDR3 sequence is 17 residues long. TCRdb recomputed calls from the RT-PCR reads with MiXCR, one row per CDR3 protein. Seen here are tens of thousands of distinct CDR3 sequences, roughly 48% observed once, and the top ten hold 50% to 75%. This entry comes from a study of patients and donors after allogeneic stem cell transplantation. V usage is TRBV27 and J usage is TRBJ2-3; 7 bases are shared with TRBD2. This TCR was recovered from a human donor who was either an allogeneic HSCT recipient or a stem cell or donor lymphocyte infusion donor (not recorded which). It is not recorded whose cells these are; they may come from a transplant donor. Source material: blood, either unsorted or a sorted T cell fraction (not recorded which). The CDR3 protein is CASSSERESLRGDTQYF. In DNA form, the CDR3 reads TGTGCCAGCAGTTCCGAGCGGGAATCCCTAAGAGGAGATACGCAGTATTTT.